This T cell receptor (beta chain) stems from a study of CD8 T cells in ankylosing spondylitis. Germline CDR1 LGHNA, CDR2 YSLEER. This CDR3 comprises 15 residues. The V gene lost 4 bases and the J gene lost 5 bases, with 15 bases spanning the gap. TCRdb processed the 5' RACE reads anew with MiXCR; each CDR3 protein has one entry. The repertoire holds about 160,000 distinct CDR3 sequences, approximately 10% seen once, with around 16% in the top ten. This clonotype came up many times. The V and J genes are TRBV4-3 and TRBJ2-1; TRBD2 might be the D (6 bases). The sample taken for sequencing was blood, either unsorted or a sorted T cell fraction (not recorded which). This receptor was obtained from a female donor with ankylosing spondylitis or in good health (not recorded which). The CDR3 DNA reads as TGCGCCAGCAGCCCGGGACTTGCGGAGCACAATGAGCAGTTCTTC. Translation gives CASSPGLAEHNEQFF.